Below, 30 T cell receptor beta chains from the same sample are listed, as sequenced in a study of lymphopenia after photon versus proton radiotherapy. The assay was immunoSEQ multiplex PCR, and TCRdb's table has in-frame clones only and misses some. In the table there are 52,000 or so clones, 92% of which are singletons. The source was peripheral blood, collected from a patient treated with photon-based radiotherapy. The receptors were sampled from a woman in her thirties or forties with cholangiocarcinoma.

This chain links TRBV6-5 with TRBJ2-4; D is unclear. Germline V gives CDR1 MNHEY, CDR2 SVGAGI. The CDR3 consists of 15 residues. Trimming cost V 4 bases and J 3 bases, with 13 bases left between them. The DNA for the CDR3 is TGTGCCAGCAGTTCCCCGGATTTAGGCAAAAACATTCAGTACTTC. It encodes CASSSPDLGKNIQYF.

This chain joins TRBV28 and TRBJ1-2; D may be TRBD1 (5 bases). Germline V gene sequence: CDR1 MDHEN, CDR2 SYDVKM. This CDR3 has 15 residues. Trimming shortened V by 2 bases and J by 5 bases, and 15 bases separated the two germline ends. Written as DNA, the CDR3 is TGTGCCAGCAGTTTAGAGCGGGGGGTGGAATATGGCTACACCTTC. Translating gives CASSLERGVEYGYTF.

The chain combines TRBV5-4 with TRBJ2-1; D may correspond to TRBD1 or TRBD2 (6 bases each). Germline loops: CDR1 SGHNT, CDR2 YYREEE (reference sequence). CDR3 length: 16 residues. The V end lost 4 bases, the J end lost 0 bases, and 14 bases lay between the germline ends. In DNA, the CDR3 is TGTGCCAGCAGCACCGGGGGCCTTAGCTCCTACAATGAGCAGTTCTTC. Its translation: CASSTGGLSSYNEQFF.

This chain joins TRBV27 and TRBJ1-1, with 7 bases that match TRBD1. CDR3 length: 15 residues. V shed 2 bases, J shed 5 bases, and the junction held 8 bases outside the gene matches. Germline V lookup: CDR1 MNHEY, CDR2 SMNVEV (reference sequence). Written as DNA, the CDR3 is TGTGCCAGCAGTTTAAGTCTTGACAGGGCAACTGAAGCTTTCTTT. It translates to CASSLSLDRATEAFF.

The chain uses TRBV29-1 and TRBJ1-1, with 9 bases matching TRBD1. The CDR3 consists of 13 residues. Germline CDR1 reads SQVTM; CDR2 reads ANQGSEA. Losses at the gene ends were 6 bases for V and 4 bases for J; bases not matched to a gene: 6. DNA of the CDR3: TGCAGCGTGCAACAGGGGGCAACCACTGAAGCTTTCTTT. It yields the protein CSVQQGATTEAFF.

The chain combines TRBV7-3 with TRBJ1-1; no reliable D call. V lost 0 bases and J 10 bases, leaving 15 bases between the germline ends. The germline V gene has CDR1 SGHTA and CDR2 FQGTGA. This CDR3 contains 14 residues. CDR3: CASSLTSDPLRAFF. Written as DNA, the CDR3 is TGTGCCAGCAGCTTAACGTCAGATCCCCTGAGAGCTTTCTTT.

The CDR3: CASSFGIRLEGQPQHF. CDR3 bases: TGTGCCAGCAGCTTTGGTATCCGGCTTGAGGGTCAGCCCCAGCATTTT. This chain connects TRBV5-6 to TRBJ1-5; D is uncertain. The ends were cut back, 2 bases at V and 6 bases at J, with 18 bases in the middle. Per germline, CDR1 SGHDT and CDR2 YYEEEE. This CDR3 contains 16 residues. The full variable domain, with the rest looked up from reference TRBV5-6 and TRBJ1-5, is DAGVTQSPTHLIKTRGQQVTLRCSPKSGHDTVSWYQQALGQGPQFIFQYYEEEERQRGNFPDRFSGHQFPNYSSELNVNALLLGDSALYLCASSFGIRLEGQPQHFGDGTRLSIL.

The chain links TRBV9 to TRBJ1-3; D is ambiguous. Germline assignment: CDR1 SGDLS and CDR2 YYNGEE. Trimming took off 1 base at V and 4 bases at J, with 6 bases between the two ends. The CDR3 is made up of 13 amino acids. Here the CDR3 reads CASSVTSGNTIYF. The CDR3 DNA follows: TGTGCCAGCAGCGTAACGTCCGGAAACACCATATATTTT.

The chain has TRBV6-4 and TRBJ1-2, with unresolved D. The germline V and J ends were trimmed by 2 bases and 2 bases, with 6 bases remaining between them. Per the germline V gene, CDR1 is MRHNA and CDR2 is SNTAGT. CDR3 length: 13 amino acids. The CDR3 protein is CASSDGRNYGYTF. In DNA form, the CDR3 reads TGTGCCAGCAGTGACGGCCGAAACTATGGCTACACCTTC.

The chain recombines TRBV7-2 with TRBJ2-1; TRBD2 agrees at 11 bases. The V gene end was trimmed by 5 bases and the J gene end by 6 bases; junction bases not matched to a gene: 12. In germline, CDR1 is SGHTA, CDR2 FQGNSA. This CDR3 is built from 17 residues. CDR3 residues: CASSPKRLAGSLNEQFF. Written as DNA, the CDR3 is TGTGCCAGCAGCCCTAAACGACTAGCGGGAAGCCTCAATGAGCAGTTCTTC.

The rearrangement uses TRBV27 and TRBJ2-7; TRBD2 matches 15 bases. Germline CDR1 MNHEY, CDR2 SMNVEV (reference sequence). J was trimmed by 4 bases and V by 7 bases; bases with no gene match: 14. The CDR3 length is 18 residues. DNA for the CDR3: TGTGCCAGCATCGCGCGGAACCCCGGACTAGCGGGAGGGTACGAGCAGTACTTC. The encoded protein is CASIARNPGLAGGYEQYF.

The J gene is TRBJ2-1, the V gene TRBV6-6, with D hard to call. V lost 7 bases and J 6 bases, leaving 16 bases between the germline ends. The CDR3 loop spans 14 amino acids. Germline V gives CDR1 MNHNY, CDR2 SVGAGI (reference sequence). CDR3 bases: TGTGCCAGCACTCTGGGGTCTGCCCCCAATGAGCAGTTCTTC. It codes for CASTLGSAPNEQFF.

Written as DNA, the CDR3 is TGTGCCACCAGCACCGGGCCGGGGAGCGGGGGGTTCCGAGCCGAGAATGAGCAGTTCTTC. This translates into CATSTGPGSGGFRAENEQFF. The rearrangement uses TRBV15 and TRBJ2-1, with 9 bases identical to TRBD2. With 4 bases clipped from V and 7 bases from J, the junction kept 23 bases outside the gene matches. The germline V gene encodes CDR1 LNHNV and CDR2 YYDKDF (reference sequence). This CDR3 spans 20 amino acids.

The genes are TRBV7-9 and TRBJ2-7; D gene uncertain. Trimming cost V 2 bases and J 5 bases, with 10 bases left between them. The germline V gene has CDR1 SEHNR and CDR2 FQNEAQ (reference sequence). This CDR3 is 13 amino acids long. The CDR3 is CASSLKFPDEQYF. The CDR3 DNA reads as TGTGCCAGCAGCTTAAAATTTCCGGACGAGCAGTACTTC.

The genes are TRBV7-6 and TRBJ2-3, with 9 bases fitting TRBD2. Germline V gene lookup returns CDR1 SGHVS and CDR2 FNYEAQ. The CDR3 covers 18 residues. J lost 2 bases, V lost 2 bases, and 11 bases had no gene match. CDR3 nucleotide sequence: TGTGCCAGCAGCTTATGGGCCCAAGCGGGGGGTTCCACAGATACGCAGTATTTT. Encoded protein: CASSLWAQAGGSTDTQYF.

This clone was detected only a few times. This chain joins TRBV5-1 and TRBJ1-6; D call uncertain. The germline CDR1 and CDR2 sequences are SGHRS and YFSETQ. CDR3 size: 13 residues. The V gene lost 0 bases and the J gene lost 7 bases, with 5 bases spanning the gap. The chain's CDR3 is CASSLGQNSPLHF. In DNA, the CDR3 is TGCGCCAGCAGCTTGGGGCAGAATTCACCCCTCCACTTT.

The V and J genes are TRBV19 and TRBJ2-7, with 7 bases fitting TRBD1. The ends lost 9 bases at V and 4 bases at J; junction bases unmatched: 6. There are 12 residues in the CDR3. Germline V gene data show CDR1 as LNHDA and CDR2 as SQIVND (reference sequence). The CDR3, as DNA: TGTGCCAGCCGGGACAGACATTACGAGCAGTACTTC. It yields the protein CASRDRHYEQYF.

The chain links TRBV11-2 to TRBJ2-5, with TRBD2 as a possible D gene (6 bases). This CDR3 is built from 12 residues. From germline, CDR1 is SGHAT and CDR2 FQNNGV. Trimming stripped 3 bases from V and 6 bases from J, with 8 bases between. CDR3 loop: CASSLEGKTQYF. The CDR3 DNA reads as TGTGCCAGCAGCTTGGAGGGGAAGACCCAGTACTTC.

The chain is built from TRBV13 and TRBJ1-2; tentative D call: TRBD1 (5 bases). Trimming shortened V by 4 bases and J by 8 bases, and 14 bases separated the two germline ends. The CDR3 is 13 amino acids. The germline CDR1 and CDR2 sequences are PRHDT and FYEKMQ (reference sequence). For the CDR3, the DNA is TGTGCCAGCAGCTCCCAGGGAGGCGGGGGCTACACCTTC. It translates to CASSSQGGGGYTF.

A word on this clone: The junction and the germline gene differ at one end; a read error may be behind it. The chain links TRBV19 to TRBJ1-1; 7 nucleotides align to TRBD1. The CDR3 runs 14 residues. Germline V gives CDR1 LNHDA, CDR2 SQIVND (reference sequence). CDR3: CASSHRGGNAEAFF. DNA of the CDR3: TGTGCCAGTAGTCACAGGGGAGGGAACGCTGAAGCTTTCTTT.

In its sample, this clone was seen once. The chain links TRBV28 to TRBJ1-4; 8 bases map to TRBD1. Losses at the gene ends were 6 bases for V and 8 bases for J; bases not matched to a gene: 8. The CDR3 is 14 amino acids. Germline CDR1 MDHEN, CDR2 SYDVKM. The CDR3 nucleotides read TGTGCCAGCAGCTTCGGACAGGGATGGGAAAAACTGTTTTTT. It translates to CASSFGQGWEKLFF.

This clone occurred once. The chain has TRBV30 and TRBJ1-4, with unresolved D. V gave up 0 bases and J gave up 8 bases, with 7 bases separating them. The CDR3 runs to 12 residues. CDR1 and CDR2 from the germline V gene are GTSNPN and SVGIG (reference sequence). CDR3 nucleotides: TGTGCCTGGAGTGTACTGCAGGAAAAACTGTTTTTT. Its translation: CAWSVLQEKLFF. Full variable domain (outside the CDR3, taken from reference TRBV30 and TRBJ1-4): SQTIHQWPATLVQPVGSPLSLECTVEGTSNPNLYWYRQAAGRGLQLLFYSVGIGQISSEVPQNLSASRPQDRQFILSSKKLLLSDSGFYLCAWSVLQEKLFFGSGTQLSVL.

DNA of the CDR3: TGCGCCAGCAGGGAGGACAGGGACACTGAAGCTTTCTTT. Amino acids: CASREDRDTEAFF. The J gene is TRBJ1-1, the V gene TRBV10-1; 8 nucleotides agree with TRBD1. Germline V CDR1 and CDR2: WNHNN, SYGVQD (reference sequence). J was trimmed by 3 bases and V by 6 bases; bases with no gene match: 3. The CDR3 covers 13 residues.

V and J are TRBV6-6 and TRBJ1-2; D gene unclear. Germline CDR1 MNHNY, CDR2 SVGAGI (reference sequence). The CDR3 sequence is 14 residues long. The ends were cut back, 5 bases at V and 0 bases at J, with 10 bases in the middle. The DNA of the CDR3 is TGTGCCAGCAGTGACCACGGAGCTAACTATGGCTACACCTTC. Translation: CASSDHGANYGYTF.

The table lists this clone with a count of one. The rearrangement links TRBV5-4 to TRBJ1-2; D is unclear. Trimming took off 0 bases at V and 5 bases at J, with 14 bases between the two ends. The CDR3 is 15 residues long. Germline values: CDR1 SGHNT, CDR2 YYREEE (reference sequence). This chain's CDR3 is CASSLDVGGVYGYTF. DNA of the CDR3: TGTGCCAGCAGCTTGGATGTTGGCGGAGTATATGGCTACACCTTC.

The sample holds a few counts of this clone. The chain is built from TRBV11-2 and TRBJ2-7; the match to TRBD1 covers 8 bases. This CDR3 has 14 residues. The trim removed 1 base at V and 4 bases at J, leaving 3 bases unmatched. Germline CDR1 and CDR2: SGHAT and FQNNGV. This CDR3 reads CASSLGQGTYEQYF. The CDR3 DNA follows: TGTGCCAGCAGCTTAGGACAGGGGACTTACGAGCAGTACTTC.

The count of this clone is one. CDR3 sequence: CASSGIHSPLHF. CDR3 bases: TGTGCCAGCAGTGGGATTCATTCACCCCTCCACTTT. V gene TRBV6-4 combines with J gene TRBJ1-6; D not certain. CDR1 is MRHNA and CDR2 is SNTAGT in the germline V gene. The CDR3 totals 12 residues. V was trimmed by 4 bases and J by 8 bases, leaving 6 bases between them.

The chain combines TRBV28 with TRBJ1-1; 7 nucleotides align to TRBD1. Germline CDR1 is MDHEN and CDR2 is SYDVKM. With 6 bases clipped from V and 7 bases from J, the junction kept 8 bases outside the gene matches. The CDR3 covers 13 residues. Here the CDR3 reads CASRGGGRVEAFF. In nucleotides, the CDR3 is TGTGCCAGCAGAGGAGGGGGCCGGGTTGAAGCTTTCTTT.

This chain joins TRBV27 and TRBJ2-7; the match to TRBD2 covers 14 bases. Germline V gene lookup returns CDR1 MNHEY and CDR2 SMNVEV (reference sequence). This CDR3 has 19 amino acids. J lost 5 bases, V lost 4 bases, and 16 bases had no gene match. For the CDR3, the DNA is TGTGCCAGCAGTTCAAAACTAACAGGACTAGCGGGAGGTCGGGACGAGCAGTACTTC. Its protein product is CASSSKLTGLAGGRDEQYF.

In regard to this clone: At one end the junction does not follow the germline gene, possibly because of a read error. The V call is TRBV6-1, the J call TRBJ1-5; a weak D match, TRBD1 (5 bases). Per germline, CDR1 MNHNS and CDR2 SASEGT. The CDR3 is made up of 17 amino acids. The CDR3 DNA reads TGTGCCAGCAGTGAAGAGGTACAGGCTTATAGCTATCAGCCCCAGCATTTT. It encodes CASSEEVQAYSYQPQHF.